These 25 T cell receptor beta chains were sequenced from one sample in a study of monozygotic twins with inflammatory bowel disease. TCRdb reanalyzed the 5' RACE reads and collapses them to one entry per CDR3 protein, without DNA. The data show fewer than 200,000 distinct CDR3 sequences, and the top ten clones hold around 2.8%. The sequencing input was blood. All receptors derive from a human donor with ulcerative colitis or Crohn's disease, or a healthy co-twin of an affected twin (not recorded which).

This chain connects TRBV12-3 or TRBV12-4 to TRBJ1-5; the TCRdb D gene call, TRBD1, has no DNA to confirm it. This CDR3 contains 14 residues. CDR3 loop: CASSWTPSNQPQHF.

This chain connects TRBV28 to TRBJ2-3; TCRdb designates TRBD1, a call that cannot be tested without DNA. CDR1 is MDHEN and CDR2 is SYDVKM in the germline V gene. This CDR3 has 16 residues. The CDR3 sequence: CASSFSRANRGDTQYF.

This chain uses TRBV28 with TRBJ1-3. Germline V gene data show CDR1 as MDHEN and CDR2 as SYDVKM. The CDR3 has 14 amino acids. CDR3 amino acids: CASITRLAGNTIYF.

The chain links TRBV6-5 to TRBJ2-7. The length of the CDR3 is 16 residues. Germline CDR1 reads MNHEY; CDR2 reads SVGAGI. The CDR3: CASSYAGLVSSYEQYF.

This chain uses TRBV5-1 with TRBJ1-1; TCRdb designates TRBD1, a call that cannot be tested without DNA. The germline gives CDR1 SGHRS, CDR2 YFSETQ. CDR3 size: 13 residues. The chain's CDR3 is CASSLGIRGEAFF.

V gene TRBV19 combines with J gene TRBJ2-7; TCRdb outputs TRBD1, but without DNA this stays unchecked. Germline CDR1 LNHDA, CDR2 SQIVND (reference sequence). There are 16 residues in the CDR3. CDR3 sequence: CASSNYLRDRDYEQYF.

The rearrangement uses TRBV4-1 and TRBJ2-1. The CDR3 has 16 residues. CDR1 and CDR2 from the germline V gene are MGHRA and YSYEKL. CDR3 region: CASSQRAGVQQNEQFF.

The chain recombines TRBV28 with TRBJ2-4. From germline, CDR1 is MDHEN and CDR2 SYDVKM. There are 15 residues in the CDR3. CDR3 loop: CASSRGLIAKNIQYF.

The gene calls are TRBV7-9 and TRBJ2-7; without DNA, the TCRdb call of TRBD1 cannot be checked. Germline-derived CDR1 and CDR2 are SEHNR and FQNEAQ (reference sequence). This CDR3 region has 15 residues. CDR3 sequence reads: CASSPPGGPSYEQYF.

V and J are TRBV10-3 and TRBJ2-7; TCRdb designates TRBD2, a call that cannot be tested without DNA. Looked up from germline, CDR1 is ENHRY and CDR2 is SYGVKD. CDR3 length: 15 residues. The CDR3 protein is CAISEVTSGTYEQYF.

This chain links TRBV7-2 with TRBJ1-2. The CDR3 has 13 residues. The germline V gene encodes CDR1 SGHTA and CDR2 FQGNSA. CDR3 loop: CASSLYTNYGYTF. The whole variable domain, remainder taken from reference TRBV7-2 and TRBJ1-2, is GAGVSQSPSNKVTEKGKDVELRCDPISGHTALYWYRQSLGQGLEFLIYFQGNSAPDKSGLPSDRFSAERTGGSVSTLTIQRTQQEDSAVYLCASSLYTNYGYTFGSGTRLTVV.

The chain has TRBV10-3 and TRBJ2-2; the D call of TRBD2 rests on TCRdb alone, since no DNA is present to check it. CDR1 and CDR2 from the germline V gene are ENHRY and SYGVKD. The CDR3 has 15 residues. The CDR3 protein is CAIRAGGVNTGELFF.

CDR3: CACRLRDATYEQYF. The chain links TRBV13 to TRBJ2-7; without DNA, the TCRdb call of TRBD2 cannot be checked. The CDR3 is 14 residues long. CDR1 PRHDT and CDR2 FYEKMQ come from the germline V gene (reference sequence).

The J gene is TRBJ2-3, the V gene TRBV29-1; TCRdb selects TRBD2, and the lack of DNA leaves this call unchecked. The CDR3 is 16 amino acids. Germline V gene sequence: CDR1 SQVTM, CDR2 ANQGSEA. CDR3 loop: CSFLPLGGRDTDTQYF.

The CDR3 spells CAISPLRMNTEAFF. The chain links TRBV10-3 to TRBJ1-1. This CDR3 spans 14 amino acids. Germline V gene sequence: CDR1 ENHRY, CDR2 SYGVKD.

The chain employs TRBV29-1 and TRBJ2-7; absent DNA, TCRdb's TRBD1 call cannot be checked. Germline CDR1 reads SQVTM; CDR2 reads ANQGSEA. This CDR3 is built from 11 residues. This chain's CDR3 is CSVPRGGEQYF.

The chain employs TRBV27 and TRBJ2-7; TCRdb indicates TRBD1, and absent DNA this call remains unverified. Germline CDR1 and CDR2: MNHEY and SMNVEV (reference sequence). The CDR3 consists of 11 residues. The CDR3 is CASNQGYEQYF.

V gene TRBV12-3 or TRBV12-4 combines with J gene TRBJ2-3; as DNA is missing, the TRBD1 call by TCRdb cannot be tested. The CDR3 covers 13 residues. CDR3 region: CASSSTGGHTQYF.

The V gene is TRBV28, the J gene TRBJ2-7. Germline-derived CDR1 and CDR2 are MDHEN and SYDVKM. CDR3 length equals 13 residues. The CDR3 reads CASSFVRSPGQYF.

This chain connects TRBV7-7 to TRBJ2-5. The CDR3 runs to 14 residues. CDR1 is SSHAT and CDR2 is FNYEAQ in the germline V gene (reference sequence). CDR3 sequence reads: CASSLGQGQETQYF.

Here the CDR3 reads CATSDARQGPVTEAFF. The chain recombines TRBV24-1 with TRBJ1-1; the TCRdb D gene call, TRBD1, has no DNA to confirm it. The CDR3 is made up of 16 amino acids. Germline-derived CDR1 and CDR2 are KGHDR and SFDVKD.

The rearrangement joins TRBV20-1 to TRBJ2-2. The CDR3 totals 13 residues. Per germline, CDR1 DFQATT and CDR2 SNEGSKA (reference sequence). The CDR3 reads CSARDLASWELFF.

This chain uses TRBV5-1 with TRBJ2-1. Germline V gene data show CDR1 as SGHRS and CDR2 as YFSETQ. CDR3 length: 13 amino acids. CDR3 sequence: CASSLPLKGGQFF. Looking up the rest from reference TRBV5-1 and TRBJ2-1 gives the full variable domain: KAGVTQTPRYLIKTRGQQVTLSCSPISGHRSVSWYQQTPGQGLQFLFEYFSETQRNKGNFPGRFSGRQFSNSRSEMNVSTLELGDSALYLCASSLPLKGGQFFGPGTRLTVL.

The V call is TRBV28, the J call TRBJ2-2; no DNA is available, so the TRBD1 call from TCRdb remains unchecked. This CDR3 is built from 15 residues. CDR1 is MDHEN, CDR2 SYDVKM, per germline. This CDR3 reads CASSRTGLNTGELFF. The variable domain in full, completed from reference TRBV28 and TRBJ2-2, reads DVKVTQSSRYLVKRTGEKVFLECVQDMDHENMFWYRQDPGLGLRLIYFSYDVKMKEKGDIPEGYSVSREKKERFSLILESASTNQTSMYLCASSRTGLNTGELFFGEGSRLTVL.

J is TRBJ2-1 and V is TRBV5-1. CDR3 size: 13 residues. Per germline, CDR1 SGHRS and CDR2 YFSETQ. The CDR3 spells CASSLELGNEQFF.